This T cell receptor (beta chain) was recovered during a study of T cell repertoires in cytomegalovirus infection. For the study at large: Use of recently identified HLA-C-restricted and well-studied HLA-B-restricted CMV epitopes was part of the study. Shared public TCR beta signatures pointed to both CMV infection and a matching HLA type.

As concerns this clonotype: Its antigen is unidentified.

Study findings and constraints: People with CMV and the relevant HLA were identified by cumulative public TCR beta family frequency. HLA-C-restricted CMV-specific TCR beta clonotypes were dominant in the ex vivo response.

V lost 4 bases to trimming and J lost 2 bases; unmatched junction nucleotides: 8. There are 16 residues in the CDR3. CDR1 is SGDLS and CDR2 is YYNGEE in the germline V gene. In TCRdb, the reads were re-called with MiXCR into one record per CDR3 protein. The table records approximately 1,000,000 distinct CDR3 sequences, approximately 31% of them present only once. This TCR derives from a human donor in good health (CMV status not recorded). Some clones in this sample may be carry-over from other donors' samples. This sequence joins TRBV9 and TRBJ2-3, with 9 bases that match TRBD2. The sequencing here drew on cultured CD8+ T cells from PBMCs, taken from culture after CMV antigen stimulation. As DNA, the CDR3 is TGTGCCAGCAGCTCCCCACTAGCGGGTCTCACAGATACGCAGTATTTT. Protein product: CASSSPLAGLTDTQYF.